The 31 T cell receptor beta chains presented below share a single source sample, sequenced in a study of early T cells in non-severe SARS-CoV-2 infection. One entry per CDR3 protein results from TCRdb running MiXCR on the 5' RACE reads. Altogether 75,000 or so distinct CDR3 sequences are present, roughly 11% being singletons, with the ten largest covering roughly 5.7%. The starting material was whole blood, obtained at baseline. The receptors were gathered from an adult who was a healthcare worker with PCR-confirmed SARS-CoV-2 infection or an uninfected control (not recorded which).

V is TRBV5-1 and J is TRBJ1-1; the D gene is possibly TRBD1 (5 bases). Trimming cost V 0 bases and J 1 base, with 10 bases left between them. The CDR3 runs to 15 residues. Germline lookup yields CDR1 SGHRS and CDR2 YFSETQ. The CDR3 DNA sequence: TGCGCCAGCAGCTTGGCCGCAGGGACGAACACTGAAGCTTTCTTT. Protein: CASSLAAGTNTEAFF.

V usage is TRBV19 and J usage is TRBJ1-5; D call uncertain. Between the trimmed V and J ends, which lost 7 bases and 0 bases, there was a span of 13 bases. Germline V gene lookup returns CDR1 LNHDA and CDR2 SQIVND (reference sequence). CDR3 length: 15 residues. This CDR3 is CASMAGDYSNQPQHF. The CDR3 nucleotides are TGTGCCAGTATGGCAGGAGACTATAGCAATCAGCCCCAGCATTTT.

The chain combines TRBV6-2 or TRBV6-3 with TRBJ2-3, with 8 bases fitting TRBD2. Germline CDR1 MNHEY, CDR2 SVGEGT. The CDR3 is made up of 17 amino acids. After removal of 2 bases from V and 3 bases from J, the junction contained 10 bases not matched to a gene. The DNA of the CDR3 is TGTGCCAGCAGTTACATAGGGACTAGTTTTCGGACAGATACGCAGTATTTT. Protein: CASSYIGTSFRTDTQYF.

This clonotype came up many times. The chain couples TRBV11-1 to TRBJ2-5; 9 bases match TRBD2. The V gene's germline CDR1 is SGHAT and CDR2 FQDESV (reference sequence). The CDR3 consists of 15 residues. After removal of 6 bases from V and 4 bases from J, the junction contained 9 bases not matched to a gene. The CDR3 spells CASRQTGTSPETQYF. The CDR3 DNA follows: TGTGCCAGCAGGCAGACCGGGACTAGCCCAGAGACCCAGTACTTC. Together with reference TRBV11-1 and TRBJ2-5, the CDR3 gives the full variable domain: EAEVAQSPRYKITEKSQAVAFWCDPISGHATLYWYRQILGQGPELLVQFQDESVVDDSQLPKDRFSAERLKGVDSTLKIQPAELGDSAMYLCASRQTGTSPETQYFGPGTRLLVL.

The sample holds a few counts of this clonotype. This chain connects TRBV28 to TRBJ1-1, with 7 bases fitting TRBD1. Germline CDR1 reads MDHEN; CDR2 reads SYDVKM. Losses at the gene ends were 4 bases for V and 0 bases for J; bases not matched to a gene: 8. The CDR3 runs to 16 residues. The chain's CDR3 is CASSSPTTGMNTEAFF. The CDR3 DNA is TGTGCCAGCAGTTCACCGACGACAGGGATGAACACTGAAGCTTTCTTT.

This clonotype has ten or more counts. The chain joins TRBV15 to TRBJ1-1, with a possible D match to TRBD1 (6 bases). The V gene lost 5 bases and the J gene lost 4 bases, with 14 bases spanning the gap. The germline gives CDR1 LNHNV, CDR2 YYDKDF (reference sequence). The CDR3 totals 14 residues. For the CDR3, the DNA is TGTGCCACCAGCGTACAGGGTTGGGGCACTGAAGCTTTCTTT. Translation: CATSVQGWGTEAFF.

The chain joins TRBV29-1 to TRBJ2-3; 11 bases are a match to TRBD1. V lost 7 bases to trimming and J lost 10 bases; unmatched junction nucleotides: 16. Per germline, CDR1 SQVTM and CDR2 ANQGSEA. The CDR3 sequence is 15 residues long. This CDR3 reads CSAATGTGGGTPQYF. CDR3 coding DNA: TGCAGCGCCGCCACCGGGACAGGGGGTGGAACACCGCAGTATTTT.

In this sample, this clonotype turned up many times. The chain carries TRBV5-1 and TRBJ1-6; 10 bases are shared with TRBD1. The CDR3 sequence is 14 residues long. Per the germline V gene, CDR1 is SGHRS and CDR2 is YFSETQ. Trimming took 4 bases from V and 10 from J; bases not matched to a gene: 5. The chain's CDR3 is CASSPGQGGSPLHF. The CDR3 nucleotides read TGCGCCAGCAGCCCAGGACAGGGGGGCTCACCCCTCCACTTT.

The J gene is TRBJ2-7, the V gene TRBV4-2; 7 nucleotides align to TRBD1. The CDR3 length is 17 residues. The V segment lost 0 bases and the J segment 4 bases; nucleotides outside the gene matches: 12. The germline V gene has CDR1 LGHNA and CDR2 YNFKEQ. CDR3 amino acids: CASSQDFRRQGNYEQYF. In DNA, the CDR3 is TGTGCCAGCAGCCAAGATTTCAGGAGACAGGGAAATTACGAGCAGTACTTC.

The rearrangement joins TRBV4-3 to TRBJ2-6; D possibly corresponds to TRBD2 (5 bases). The CDR3 contains 15 residues. V was trimmed by 1 base and J by 8 bases, leaving 12 bases between them. The germline V gene encodes CDR1 LGHNA and CDR2 YSLEER. CDR3 coding DNA: TGCGCCAGCAGCCAAGCGGGGAGTCGATCCAACGTCCTGACTTTC. It is translated as CASSQAGSRSNVLTF.

The rearrangement links TRBV5-1 to TRBJ1-1; D unresolved. CDR3 length equals 13 residues. Looked up from germline, CDR1 is SGHRS and CDR2 is YFSETQ. V lost 3 bases and J 6 bases, leaving 12 bases between the germline ends. CDR3 amino acids: CASSSGRRAEAFF. The CDR3 DNA follows: TGCGCCAGCAGCTCCGGACGACGGGCTGAAGCTTTCTTT.

This clonotype was found many times. The rearrangement joins TRBV3-1 to TRBJ2-7; D unresolved. CDR1 and CDR2 from the germline V gene are LGHDT and YNNKEL (reference sequence). CDR3 length: 12 residues. V was cut by 5 bases and J by 4 bases, with 9 bases left in between. The CDR3 sequence: CASSYQLYEQYF. In nucleotides, the CDR3 is TGTGCCAGCAGCTATCAATTATACGAGCAGTACTTC.

This clonotype was observed a handful of times. The chain is built from TRBV20-1 and TRBJ2-7; possible D gene TRBD1, 6 bases. Trimming removed 6 bases from V and 7 bases from J, with 19 bases in between. This CDR3 contains 13 residues. The germline V gene encodes CDR1 DFQATT and CDR2 SNEGSKA (reference sequence). CDR3 nucleotides: TGCAGTGCGGCCCGCCCCAGGGGTGGGGAGCAGTACTTC. Protein sequence: CSAARPRGGEQYF.

The table lists this clonotype with a few counts. This chain joins TRBV20-1 and TRBJ2-1; D unresolved. Germline V gene lookup returns CDR1 DFQATT and CDR2 SNEGSKA (reference sequence). Trimming took 2 bases from V and 4 from J, leaving 9 bases between them. CDR3 length equals 13 residues. The CDR3 sequence is CSARPPPYNEQFF. In nucleotides, the CDR3 is TGCAGTGCTAGACCGCCCCCTTACAATGAGCAGTTCTTC.

This clonotype was detected many times. The chain carries TRBV4-2 and TRBJ1-3; D is possibly TRBD1 (5 bases). Germline CDR1 LGHNA, CDR2 YNFKEQ. Trimming took 1 base from V and 0 from J, leaving 13 bases between them. The CDR3 has 17 amino acids. The CDR3 reads CASSQVGDGTSGNTIYF. The CDR3 DNA is TGTGCCAGCAGCCAAGTTGGGGACGGAACCTCTGGAAACACCATATATTTT.

Details on this clonotype: A clone one base away is much larger, so this may be a read error. The chain combines TRBV7-8 with TRBJ2-7; D is ambiguous. V gave up 0 bases and J gave up 6 bases, with 6 bases separating them. CDR1 is SGHVS, CDR2 FQNEAQ, per germline. This CDR3 has 12 amino acids. CDR3 loop: CASSLATCEQYF. In DNA, the CDR3 is TGTGCCAGCAGCTTAGCGACCTGCGAGCAGTACTTC.

The chain has TRBV10-2 and TRBJ2-1; unclear D gene. Germline V gives CDR1 WSHSY, CDR2 SAAADI. CDR3 length: 11 amino acids. Trimming shortened V by 4 bases and J by 10 bases, and 8 bases separated the two germline ends. The CDR3 loop is CASSVAEEQFF. The CDR3, as DNA: TGCGCCAGCAGTGTGGCGGAGGAGCAGTTCTTC.

This clonotype was counted a few times. This chain connects TRBV20-1 to TRBJ1-2; the D gene is possibly TRBD1 (5 bases). Between the trimmed V and J ends, which lost 6 bases and 3 bases, there was a span of 17 bases. Per the germline V gene, CDR1 is DFQATT and CDR2 is SNEGSKA (reference sequence). The CDR3 is 14 residues long. This CDR3 is CSAFYTGGDYGYTF. CDR3 nucleotide sequence: TGCAGTGCCTTTTACACCGGGGGGGACTATGGCTACACCTTC.

This clonotype was recorded at least ten times. This chain uses TRBV20-1 with TRBJ2-3; possible D gene TRBD1, 6 bases. This CDR3 contains 13 residues. V dropped 4 bases and J dropped 4 bases, with 12 bases sitting between them. Germline assignment: CDR1 DFQATT and CDR2 SNEGSKA (reference sequence). The CDR3 protein is CSATDRFPDTQYF. For the CDR3, the DNA is TGCAGTGCTACTGACAGGTTCCCAGATACGCAGTATTTT.

The chain joins TRBV11-2 to TRBJ1-2; a weak D match, TRBD1 (6 bases). Germline V gene lookup returns CDR1 SGHAT and CDR2 FQNNGV. V lost 5 bases and J lost 2, with 12 bases in between. CDR3 length: 14 residues. The CDR3 sequence: CASSRVTGNYGYTF. CDR3 DNA sequence: TGTGCCAGCAGCCGCGTTACAGGGAACTATGGCTACACCTTC.

This clonotype has just a few counts. V usage is TRBV29-1 and J usage is TRBJ2-5; D not certain. Trimming pared 4 bases from V and 4 bases from J, leaving 10 bases between. Germline V gives CDR1 SQVTM, CDR2 ANQGSEA. The CDR3 loop spans 12 amino acids. The CDR3 DNA reads TGCAGCGTTGTAGCCTCCGCAGAGACCCAGTACTTC. It translates to CSVVASAETQYF.

This clonotype was recorded many times. The chain recombines TRBV7-9 with TRBJ2-3, with D perhaps TRBD1 or TRBD2 (5 bases each). The CDR3 covers 14 residues. Between the trimmed V and J ends, which lost 3 bases and 1 base, there was a span of 8 bases. CDR1 and CDR2 from the germline V gene are SEHNR and FQNEAQ (reference sequence). CDR3 nucleotide sequence: TGTGCCAGCAGCTTTATGGGGGGCACAGATACGCAGTATTTT. This gives the protein CASSFMGGTDTQYF. Full variable domain (outside the CDR3, taken from reference TRBV7-9 and TRBJ2-3): DTGVSQNPRHKITKRGQNVTFRCDPISEHNRLYWYRQTLGQGPEFLTYFQNEAQLEKSRLLSDRFSAERPKGSFSTLEIQRTEQGDSAMYLCASSFMGGTDTQYFGPGTRLTVL.

This clonotype was observed at least ten times. The rearrangement links TRBV9 to TRBJ1-4; 7 positions agree with TRBD1. Germline CDR1 reads SGDLS; CDR2 reads YYNGEE. The J segment lost 5 bases and the V segment lost 0 bases, leaving 7 bases of the junction unmatched. The CDR3 extends over 16 amino acids. The CDR3 sequence: CASSVGLGTANEKLFF. Here the CDR3 DNA reads TGTGCCAGCAGCGTAGGGCTCGGGACAGCAAATGAAAAACTGTTTTTT.

This clonotype was observed at least ten times. This sequence joins TRBV7-9 and TRBJ2-7; D not certain. Trimming pared 1 base from V and 4 bases from J, leaving 2 bases between. The length of the CDR3 is 11 residues. Germline V gene sequence: CDR1 SEHNR, CDR2 FQNEAQ (reference sequence). This CDR3 is CASSLEYEQYF. CDR3 nucleotide sequence: TGTGCCAGCAGCTTAGAGTACGAGCAGTACTTC. Drawing the rest from reference TRBV7-9 and TRBJ2-7, the complete variable domain is DTGVSQNPRHKITKRGQNVTFRCDPISEHNRLYWYRQTLGQGPEFLTYFQNEAQLEKSRLLSDRFSAERPKGSFSTLEIQRTEQGDSAMYLCASSLEYEQYFGPGTRLTVT.

This clonotype was recorded many times. V and J are TRBV29-1 and TRBJ1-2, with 8 positions matching TRBD1. The germline gives CDR1 SQVTM, CDR2 ANQGSEA. Trimming took 7 bases from V and 8 from J; bases not matched to a gene: 6. This CDR3 contains 11 residues. The CDR3 coding sequence is TGCAGCGGGCAGGGGGCAGGCGGCTACACCTTC. Amino acids: CSGQGAGGYTF. Filled out from reference TRBV29-1 and TRBJ1-2, the complete variable domain reads SAVISQKPSRDICQRGTSLTIQCQVDSQVTMMFWYRQQPGQSLTLIATANQGSEATYESGFVIDKFPISRPNLTFSTLTVSNMSPEDSSIYLCSGQGAGGYTFGSGTRLTVV.

The sample holds a few counts of this clonotype. The chain recombines TRBV7-9 with TRBJ2-1, with D hard to call. CDR1 is SEHNR and CDR2 is FQNEAQ in the germline V gene (reference sequence). V lost 6 bases, J lost 15 bases, and 15 bases lay in between. The CDR3 extends over 11 amino acids. CDR3 loop: CASRLGQEWFF. CDR3 bases: TGTGCCAGCAGGCTAGGCCAGGAGTGGTTCTTC.

This clonotype occurred a few times. V and J are TRBV29-1 and TRBJ1-1; D is uncertain. Trimming stripped 7 bases from V and 12 bases from J, with 21 bases between. The CDR3 runs to 12 residues. CDR1 is SQVTM and CDR2 is ANQGSEA in the germline V gene. The CDR3 nucleotides read TGCAGCGCCGAGGGCCACAAAGTTGGGCCTTTCTTT. It codes for CSAEGHKVGPFF.

This clonotype was seen many times. The chain employs TRBV3-1 and TRBJ1-6; TRBD1 is a possible D gene (6 bases). The CDR3 loop spans 12 amino acids. From germline, CDR1 is LGHDT and CDR2 YNNKEL (reference sequence). The V and J ends lost 4 bases and 10 bases respectively, with 8 bases between them. The CDR3 here is CASSPQGSPLHF. CDR3 bases: TGTGCCAGCAGCCCGCAGGGGTCACCCCTCCACTTT.

The chain uses TRBV30 and TRBJ1-2; 8 nucleotides line up with TRBD1. Unmatched junction bases numbered 0, after V lost 3 bases and J lost 6 bases. The germline V gene encodes CDR1 GTSNPN and CDR2 SVGIG (reference sequence). This CDR3 is built from 11 residues. The CDR3 protein is CAWRQGDGYTF. The CDR3 nucleotides read TGTGCCTGGAGACAGGGGGATGGCTACACCTTC. The entire variable domain, with the rest obtained from reference TRBV30 and TRBJ1-2, is as follows: SQTIHQWPATLVQPVGSPLSLECTVEGTSNPNLYWYRQAAGRGLQLLFYSVGIGQISSEVPQNLSASRPQDRQFILSSKKLLLSDSGFYLCAWRQGDGYTFGSGTRLTVV.

The chain recombines TRBV6-6 with TRBJ2-7, with 7 bases matching TRBD1. V lost 4 bases, J lost 4 bases, and 4 bases stayed unmatched. The germline V gene has CDR1 MNHNY and CDR2 SVGAGI (reference sequence). The CDR3 loop spans 13 amino acids. DNA for the CDR3: TGTGCCAGCAGTTCCCAGGGGGTTTACGAGCAGTACTTC. The encoded protein is CASSSQGVYEQYF.

The chain links TRBV28 to TRBJ2-3; 10 nucleotides match TRBD1. CDR3 length: 15 amino acids. The junction had 12 bases not matched to a gene; V was cut back by 10 bases and J by 5 bases. CDR1 and CDR2 (germline): MDHEN, SYDVKM. The CDR3 coding sequence is TGTGCCACCAACGAAGGACAGGGGGGTAGAGATACGCAGTATTTT. Protein sequence: CATNEGQGGRDTQYF. The full variable domain, with the rest looked up from reference TRBV28 and TRBJ2-3, is DVKVTQSSRYLVKRTGEKVFLECVQDMDHENMFWYRQDPGLGLRLIYFSYDVKMKEKGDIPEGYSVSREKKERFSLILESASTNQTSMYLCATNEGQGGRDTQYFGPGTRLTVL.